This T cell receptor (beta chain) was identified during a study of siplizumab effects on memory and regulatory T cells. Repertoires were generated with immunoSEQ multiplex PCR, while TCRdb's copy carries only in-frame clones and drops some. This table has some 100,000 clones, 91% appearing once. V was clipped by 5 bases and J by 5 bases; unmatched bases: 4. This CDR3 is 15 amino acids long. From germline, CDR1 is SGHDT and CDR2 YYEEEE. The rearrangement links TRBV5-6 to TRBJ2-4; TRBD2 matches 13 bases. The sample consisted of CD4+ T cells sorted from blood. This clonotype originated in a human donor in good health. Some clones in this sample may be carry-over from other donors' samples. CDR3 sequence (DNA): TGTGCCAGCAGAACTAGCGGGAGGGGGCAAAACATTCAGTACTTC. Encoded protein: CASRTSGRGQNIQYF.